This T cell receptor (beta chain) appears in the sequencing data of a study of identical twins. CDR3 length: 14 residues. Trimming took off 0 bases at V and 6 bases at J, with 14 bases between the two ends. Per the germline V gene, CDR1 is DFQATT and CDR2 is SNEGSKA (reference sequence). This clonotype was recorded a few times. What it recognizes is unknown. MiXCR was run by TCRdb on the 5' RACE reads, yielding one entry per CDR3 protein. The sample holds roughly 770,000 distinct CDR3 sequences, 15% to 20% seen once. Study results and caveats: Beta out-of-frame twin sharing showed a weaker excess. Findings depended on cross-sectional statistics rather than tracking the same donors.

These data also featured in a second study, about T cells expressing NK-cell markers. That work adds: Top CD8+ clonotypes included the dominant CD3+CD56+NKG2C+ clonotypes in 5 or 6 donors. Topping the CD3+CD56-NKG2C+ fraction as well were these clonotypes, in a handful of donors.

The V gene is TRBV20-1, the J gene TRBJ2-5; a possible D gene is TRBD2 (6 bases). The TCR comes from a young woman in good health. The sequenced material came from PBMCs. The CDR3 DNA reads TGCAGTGCTAGAGAACCGGGACTCAGACAGACCCAGTACTTC. This translates into CSAREPGLRQTQYF.